These 3 T cell receptor beta chains were sequenced from one sample in a study of identifying expanded T cells in peripheral blood. This table comes from immunoSEQ multiplex PCR, and its TCRdb copy is limited to in-frame clones, with some not included. The table lists some 77,000 clones, more than 70% of them singletons, with around 17% in the top ten. The sequencing input was blood. These receptors all come from a person aged 18 to 75 in good health.

The chain joins TRBV10-1 to TRBJ2-3, with D perhaps TRBD1 (5 bases). CDR3 size: 13 residues. Trimming pared 4 bases from V and 6 bases from J, leaving 11 bases between. Germline values: CDR1 WNHNN, CDR2 SYGVQD (reference sequence). The CDR3: CASSGQFSDTQYF. The CDR3 DNA reads as TGCGCCAGCAGTGGACAGTTCTCGGATACGCAGTATTTT.

The chain is built from TRBV15 and TRBJ2-3, with D perhaps matching TRBD1 or TRBD2 (6 bases each). Trimming removed 6 bases from V and 2 bases from J, with 15 bases in between. Germline V lookup: CDR1 LNHNV, CDR2 YYDKDF (reference sequence). This CDR3 has 15 amino acids. Here the CDR3 reads CATSHYGGPTDTQYF. DNA of the CDR3: TGTGCCACCAGTCATTACGGGGGCCCCACAGATACGCAGTATTTT.

This clone has only a few counts. This chain joins TRBV2 and TRBJ2-2; D gene unclear. Germline CDR1 reads SNHLY; CDR2 reads FYNNEI. The CDR3 is 14 amino acids. The ends were cut back, 2 bases at V and 5 bases at J, with 9 bases in the middle. This CDR3 is CASSETWVTGELFF. The CDR3 coding sequence is TGTGCCAGCAGTGAAACGTGGGTTACCGGGGAGCTGTTTTTT.